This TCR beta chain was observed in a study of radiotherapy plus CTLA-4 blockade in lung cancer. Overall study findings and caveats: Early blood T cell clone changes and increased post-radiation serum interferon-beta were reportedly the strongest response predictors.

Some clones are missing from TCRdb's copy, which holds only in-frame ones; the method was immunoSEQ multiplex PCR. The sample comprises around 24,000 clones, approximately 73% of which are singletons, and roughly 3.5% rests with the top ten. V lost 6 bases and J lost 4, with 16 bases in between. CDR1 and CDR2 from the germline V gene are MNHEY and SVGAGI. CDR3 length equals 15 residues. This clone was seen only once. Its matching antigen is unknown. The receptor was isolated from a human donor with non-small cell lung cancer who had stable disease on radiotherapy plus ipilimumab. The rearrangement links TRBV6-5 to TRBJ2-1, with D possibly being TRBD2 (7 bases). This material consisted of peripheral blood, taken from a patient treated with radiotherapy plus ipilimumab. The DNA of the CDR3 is TGTGCCAGCAGCCCTTCTGGGGGGGCTTACAATGAGCAGTTCTTC. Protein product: CASSPSGGAYNEQFF.